The 24 T cell receptor beta chains below all came from one sample that was sequenced in a study of T cells in localized non-small cell lung cancer. Produced via immunoSEQ multiplex PCR; TCRdb's table is partial and in-frame only. The sample records more than 30,000 clones, roughly 87% being singletons. The material sequenced was peripheral blood mononuclear cells, taken before any cancer treatment. These TCRs come from a woman aged 35-70 years with stage III lung adenocarcinoma.

This chain uses TRBV9 with TRBJ2-1; possible D gene TRBD2, 6 bases. Trimming removed 3 bases at V and 8 bases at J, with 15 bases between. Germline-derived CDR1 and CDR2 are SGDLS and YYNGEE. CDR3 length: 14 amino acids. The CDR3 bases are TGTGCCAGCAGCGGGGGACTCGAGGTTTATGAGCAGTTCTTC. It yields the protein CASSGGLEVYEQFF.

The chain employs TRBV2 and TRBJ2-2, with D unresolved. CDR1 is SNHLY, CDR2 FYNNEI, per germline. V dropped 6 bases and J dropped 6 bases, with 20 bases sitting between them. CDR3 length: 16 amino acids. As DNA, the CDR3 is TGTGCCAGCAGGAACGGAGCGTTAAGGGAAGCCGGGGAGCTGTTTTTT. This gives the protein CASRNGALREAGELFF.

V usage is TRBV6-1 and J usage is TRBJ1-1; D remains ambiguous. The CDR3 loop spans 14 amino acids. Trimming took 6 bases from V and 4 from J, leaving 15 bases between them. Germline loops: CDR1 MNHNS, CDR2 SASEGT. This chain's CDR3 is CASRSRRAGTEAFF. The CDR3 bases are TGTGCCAGCAGGAGCCGGCGTGCGGGCACTGAAGCTTTCTTT.

In its sample, this clone is medium-sized (0.01 to 0.1%). The chain is built from TRBV7-9 and TRBJ2-7; D gene uncertain. This CDR3 is 13 amino acids long. Germline CDR1 is SEHNR and CDR2 is FQNEAQ (reference sequence). With 5 bases removed from V and 4 bases from J, the gap between germline ends came to 12 bases. The CDR3 reads CASSTPARYEQYF. The CDR3 DNA reads as TGTGCCAGCAGCACCCCGGCGCGGTACGAGCAGTACTTC.

The chain recombines TRBV29-1 with TRBJ2-3; no firm D call. Germline lookup yields CDR1 SQVTM and CDR2 ANQGSEA. V was trimmed by 3 bases and J by 3 bases, leaving 1 base between them. This CDR3 spans 10 amino acids. The DNA for the CDR3 is TGCAGCGTTGATACAGATACGCAGTATTTT. It codes for CSVDTDTQYF.

The gene calls are TRBV4-1 and TRBJ2-3; no definite D call. The CDR3 totals 16 residues. The V gene lost 0 bases and the J gene lost 2 bases, with 12 bases spanning the gap. CDR1 is MGHRA, CDR2 YSYEKL, per germline. As DNA, the CDR3 is TGCGCCAGCAGCCAAGATATGTCGGGCTACACAGATACGCAGTATTTT. The encoded protein is CASSQDMSGYTDTQYF.

For the CDR3, the DNA is TGTGCCAGCGTTGGTGGGAACACAGATACGCAGTATTTT. This encodes CASVGGNTDTQYF. The genes are TRBV28 and TRBJ2-3, with D unresolved. This CDR3 is 13 amino acids long. V was clipped by 8 bases and J by 2 bases, with 11 bases between them. The germline gives CDR1 MDHEN, CDR2 SYDVKM.

The rearrangement uses TRBV30 and TRBJ1-6, with D possibly matching TRBD1 (6 bases). CDR3 length: 13 amino acids. Per the germline V gene, CDR1 is GTSNPN and CDR2 is SVGIG (reference sequence). V was shortened by 3 bases and J by 10 bases, with 13 bases between the two germline ends. This CDR3 reads CAWSPGEASPLHF. CDR3 sequence (DNA): TGTGCCTGGAGCCCAGGGGAAGCCTCACCCCTCCACTTT.

The chain recombines TRBV7-6 with TRBJ1-1, with 9 bases fitting TRBD1. The trim removed 8 bases at V and 3 bases at J, leaving 7 bases unmatched. CDR1 and CDR2 (germline): SGHVS, FNYEAQ. This CDR3 has 14 residues. The chain's CDR3 is CASAIDRGDTEAFF. The CDR3 nucleotides read TGTGCCAGCGCTATAGACAGGGGGGACACTGAAGCTTTCTTT.

This chain uses TRBV5-4 with TRBJ2-3, with 10 bases lining up with TRBD2. Trimming removed 3 bases from V and 4 bases from J; junction bases left unmatched: 5. Germline assignment: CDR1 SGHNT and CDR2 YYREEE (reference sequence). This CDR3 region has 15 residues. The CDR3, as DNA: TGTGCCAGCAGCTCGAAGCGGGGGGGCCCAGATACGCAGTATTTT. Its translation: CASSSKRGGPDTQYF. The full variable domain, its missing parts supplied by reference TRBV5-4 and TRBJ2-3, is ETGVTQSPTHLIKTRGQQVTLRCSSQSGHNTVSWYQQALGQGPQFIFQYYREEENGRGNFPPRFSGLQFPNYSSELNVNALELDDSALYLCASSSKRGGPDTQYFGPGTRLTVL.

The CDR3 DNA is TGCAGCGTTGATAAGACAGGGGGTGGCAATGAGCAGTTCTTC. This encodes CSVDKTGGGNEQFF. V gene TRBV29-1 combines with J gene TRBJ2-1; 9 bases agree with TRBD1. Germline loops: CDR1 SQVTM, CDR2 ANQGSEA. This CDR3 comprises 14 residues. Trimming removed 3 bases from V and 6 bases from J; junction bases left unmatched: 6.

This chain joins TRBV11-1 and TRBJ2-3, with D perhaps given as TRBD1 or TRBD2 (5 bases each). V lost 4 bases, J lost 2 bases, and 16 bases lay in between. The germline V gene encodes CDR1 SGHAT and CDR2 FQDESV (reference sequence). CDR3 length: 16 residues. CDR3 in DNA: TGTGCCAGCAGCTCGGGACCCGATAGCACCACAGATACGCAGTATTTT. Translating it yields CASSSGPDSTTDTQYF.

The chain couples TRBV7-9 to TRBJ2-7; 9 nucleotides agree with TRBD2. Looked up from germline, CDR1 is SEHNR and CDR2 is FQNEAQ (reference sequence). V gave up 1 base and J gave up 6 bases; unmatched junction bases: 10. CDR3 length: 16 amino acids. The CDR3 here is CASSLGGLAGRSEQYF. CDR3 DNA sequence: TGTGCCAGCAGCTTAGGTGGGCTAGCGGGAAGGTCCGAGCAGTACTTC.

This clone appeared a few times. V usage is TRBV30 and J usage is TRBJ1-6; D is unresolved. The CDR3 has 14 amino acids. CDR1 and CDR2 from the germline V gene are GTSNPN and SVGIG (reference sequence). V gave up 1 base and J gave up 8 bases, with 12 bases separating them. The CDR3 DNA follows: TGTGCCTGGAGTGGCACTCTCGGGGATTCACCCCTCCACTTT. It yields the protein CAWSGTLGDSPLHF.

The chain couples TRBV4-2 to TRBJ2-1; D is possibly TRBD1 (6 bases). CDR3 length: 15 amino acids. V lost 4 bases, J lost 3 bases, and 13 bases lay in between. Germline V lookup: CDR1 LGHNA, CDR2 YNFKEQ. Here the CDR3 reads CASSLGTTNYNEQFF. DNA for the CDR3: TGTGCCAGCAGCCTTGGGACAACTAACTACAATGAGCAGTTCTTC.

This clone was found once. A read error may account for a junction end that differs from germline. V and J are TRBV29-1 and TRBJ2-5; 14 nucleotides line up with TRBD2. This CDR3 comprises 19 residues. Germline V gene lookup returns CDR1 SQVTM and CDR2 ANQGSEA. CDR3 protein: CSVARLAGGSVTPQGTQYF. CDR3 nucleotide sequence: TGCAGCGTTGCCCGACTAGCGGGAGGGTCCGTGACCCCCCAAGGGACCCAGTACTTC.

The gene calls are TRBV19 and TRBJ2-5; D gene ambiguous. Germline CDR1 LNHDA, CDR2 SQIVND (reference sequence). Trimming left V 2 bases short and J 1 base short, with 5 bases between. CDR3 length: 13 residues. The DNA for the CDR3 is TGTGCCAGTAGTATAAGGTTCCAAGAGACCCAGTACTTC. Translating gives CASSIRFQETQYF.

The CDR3 coding sequence is TGCGCCAGCAGTTTCACTAGCGGGCCCTACAATGAGCAGTTCTTC. It encodes CASSFTSGPYNEQFF. V and J are TRBV10-1 and TRBJ2-1; 9 bases line up with TRBD2. Germline assignment: CDR1 WNHNN and CDR2 SYGVQD (reference sequence). The J segment lost 2 bases and the V segment lost 5 bases, leaving 4 bases of the junction unmatched. This CDR3 has 15 residues.

The gene calls are TRBV27 and TRBJ2-2; D is ambiguous. In germline, CDR1 is MNHEY, CDR2 SMNVEV (reference sequence). With 7 bases removed from V and 9 bases from J, the gap between germline ends came to 21 bases. This CDR3 comprises 15 residues. Written as DNA, the CDR3 is TGTGCCAGCAAACCAGAATACAGTACCTACCGGGAGCTGTTTTTT. Residues: CASKPEYSTYRELFF.

The chain couples TRBV30 to TRBJ2-7, with TRBD1 matching 7 bases. The V and J ends lost 4 bases and 0 bases, in that order; junction bases with no gene match: 6. The CDR3 extends over 14 amino acids. Germline V gene lookup returns CDR1 GTSNPN and CDR2 SVGIG (reference sequence). The CDR3 spells CAWTSGQSSYEQYF. CDR3 DNA sequence: TGTGCCTGGACCTCGGGACAGAGCTCCTACGAGCAGTACTTC.

V usage is TRBV27 and J usage is TRBJ2-5, with a possible D match to TRBD1 (6 bases). The CDR3 length is 14 residues. Germline CDR1 and CDR2: MNHEY and SMNVEV (reference sequence). Trimming took 6 bases from V and 1 from J, leaving 12 bases between them. The CDR3 bases are TGTGCCAGCAGACGGACAGTATTCCAAGAGACCCAGTACTTC. This gives the protein CASRRTVFQETQYF.

The V gene is TRBV28, the J gene TRBJ2-1, with TRBD1 matching over 7 bases. Trimming cost V 6 bases and J 3 bases; bases outside gene matches: 8. The CDR3 sequence is 15 residues long. Germline lookup yields CDR1 MDHEN and CDR2 SYDVKM. Written as DNA, the CDR3 is TGTGCCAGCAGCCCTCCCGGACAGGACTACAATGAGCAGTTCTTC. Its translation is CASSPPGQDYNEQFF.

The chain recombines TRBV6-5 with TRBJ2-1; 10 positions agree with TRBD2. Trimming at V came to 2 bases and at J to 8 bases, leaving 9 bases not matched to a gene. Per the germline V gene, CDR1 is MNHEY and CDR2 is SVGAGI. The CDR3 loop spans 16 amino acids. CDR3 loop: CASSYLVSGGFDEQFF. The CDR3 DNA reads TGTGCCAGCAGTTACCTCGTTAGCGGGGGGTTCGATGAGCAGTTCTTC.

This chain uses TRBV5-6 with TRBJ1-1; D not certain. The CDR3 runs to 17 residues. Trimming removed 0 bases at V and 0 bases at J, with 15 bases between. Per germline, CDR1 SGHDT and CDR2 YYEEEE. The CDR3 nucleotides are TGTGCCAGCAGCTTGGGTGAGGAGAGAATAATGAACACTGAAGCTTTCTTT. Translation: CASSLGEERIMNTEAFF.